What follows are 25 T cell receptor beta chains derived from one specimen sequenced in a study of blood T cell repertoires in COVID-19. TCRdb keeps only in-frame clones here, not all; method: immunoSEQ multiplex PCR. The data contain roughly 110,000 clones, approximately 90% of them singletons. The sequenced sample consisted of peripheral blood. The receptors shown here come from a man aged 50 to 60 with active or convalescent COVID-19.

The V call is TRBV27, the J call TRBJ2-1; D not certain. There are 12 residues in the CDR3. The V and J ends lost 8 bases and 5 bases respectively, with 10 bases between them. CDR1 is MNHEY, CDR2 SMNVEV, per germline (reference sequence). The CDR3 region is CASASQNNEQFF. CDR3 in DNA: TGTGCCAGCGCCTCTCAGAACAATGAGCAGTTCTTC.

This chain uses TRBV14 with TRBJ1-2; D remains unclear. The V gene's germline CDR1 is SGHDN and CDR2 FVKESK. V was trimmed by 0 bases and J by 5 bases, leaving 7 bases between them. The CDR3 loop spans 13 amino acids. CDR3 sequence: CASSQDFGYGYTF. The DNA for the CDR3 is TGTGCCAGCAGCCAAGATTTCGGTTATGGCTACACCTTC.

J is TRBJ2-7 and V is TRBV30, with 10 bases aligning to TRBD1. The germline V gene has CDR1 GTSNPN and CDR2 SVGIG (reference sequence). The length of the CDR3 is 15 residues. With V trimmed by 2 bases and J by 4 bases, 8 bases remained unmatched. CDR3 DNA sequence: TGTGCCTGGAGTCCCTCGGGACAGGGGATTTACGAGCAGTACTTC. This sequence encodes CAWSPSGQGIYEQYF.

The chain couples TRBV20-1 to TRBJ1-5; TRBD1 agrees at 9 bases. This CDR3 is built from 19 residues. Per germline, CDR1 DFQATT and CDR2 SNEGSKA (reference sequence). Trimming removed 3 bases from V and 1 base from J; junction bases left unmatched: 16. Here the CDR3 DNA reads TGCAGTGCTAGTGGGCTTCTAGGACAGGGGACCTCGAGCAATCAGCCCCAGCATTTT. Protein sequence: CSASGLLGQGTSSNQPQHF.

The chain is built from TRBV12-2 and TRBJ2-3; TRBD2 was called by the table and not checked on the DNA. TRBV12-2 is a known pseudogene. The CDR3 loop spans 16 amino acids. The CDR3 reads CASRSVGRGVQDTQYF. In DNA, the CDR3 is TGTGCAAGTCGCTCCGTTGGGCGGGGGGTACAAGATACGCAGTATTTT.

This chain connects TRBV4-3 to TRBJ2-1; perhaps TRBD2 as D (5 bases). From germline, CDR1 is LGHNA and CDR2 YSLEER. V was trimmed by 6 bases and J by 8 bases, leaving 17 bases between them. The CDR3 loop spans 14 amino acids. CDR3 amino acids: CASSSAGGWDEQFF. Written as DNA, the CDR3 is TGCGCCAGCAGTAGCGCCGGTGGCTGGGATGAGCAGTTCTTC.

J is TRBJ2-3 and V is TRBV28, with TRBD2 identical over 9 bases. From germline, CDR1 is MDHEN and CDR2 SYDVKM. V lost 5 bases, J lost 1 base, and 7 bases stayed unmatched. This CDR3 region has 16 residues. CDR3 sequence: CASSPSTSGGTDTQYF. The DNA of the CDR3 is TGTGCCAGCAGTCCCTCGACTAGCGGCGGCACAGATACGCAGTATTTT.

The chain links TRBV27 to TRBJ2-3, with 10 bases aligning to TRBD2. CDR1 and CDR2 (germline): MNHEY, SMNVEV (reference sequence). V lost 5 bases to trimming and J lost 4 bases; unmatched junction nucleotides: 21. The CDR3 loop spans 20 amino acids. In DNA, the CDR3 is TGTGCCAGCAGTGGCAGTAGACTAGCGGGCCCAGGGGGTAGGCCAGATACGCAGTATTTT. Amino acid sequence: CASSGSRLAGPGGRPDTQYF.

The genes are TRBV3-1 (or the pseudogene TRBV3-2) and TRBJ1-1; tentatively, D is TRBD1 (6 bases). V was cut by 0 bases and J by 4 bases, with 9 bases left in between. The CDR3 totals 14 residues. In germline, CDR1 is LGHDT, CDR2 YNNKEL (reference sequence). The CDR3 spells CASSQEGHSTEAFF. The CDR3 coding sequence is TGTGCCAGCAGCCAAGAGGGACACTCCACTGAAGCTTTCTTT.

The rearrangement links TRBV10-3 to TRBJ2-2; 11 nucleotides align to TRBD1. V dropped 2 bases and J dropped 3; count of bases not matched to a gene: 2. The germline gives CDR1 ENHRY, CDR2 SYGVKD. The CDR3 is made up of 16 amino acids. CDR3 protein: CAISEPGQGDTGELFF. CDR3 sequence (DNA): TGTGCCATCAGTGAGCCGGGACAGGGGGACACCGGGGAGCTGTTTTTT.

V gene TRBV9 combines with J gene TRBJ2-2, with a weak D call TRBD1 (6 bases). Germline CDR1 reads SGDLS; CDR2 reads YYNGEE. V dropped 0 bases and J dropped 4 bases, with 19 bases sitting between them. The CDR3 is 18 residues long. CDR3 bases: TGTGCCAGCAGCGTAGGTCAGGGGCAGCAAGATACCACCGGGGAGCTGTTTTTT. Translating gives CASSVGQGQQDTTGELFF. Together with reference TRBV9 and TRBJ2-2, the CDR3 gives the full variable domain: DSGVTQTPKHLITATGQRVTLRCSPRSGDLSVYWYQQSLDQGLQFLIQYYNGEERAKGNILERFSAQQFPDLHSELNLSSLELGDSALYFCASSVGQGQQDTTGELFFGEGSRLTVL.

V and J are TRBV4-1 and TRBJ2-3; the match to TRBD2 covers 8 bases. Per germline, CDR1 MGHRA and CDR2 YSYEKL. The ends lost 3 bases at V and 4 bases at J; junction bases unmatched: 12. This CDR3 spans 17 amino acids. CDR3 sequence (DNA): TGCGCCAGCAGCCATCCCATCGCGGGAGGCCCACCAGATACGCAGTATTTT. It specifies CASSHPIAGGPPDTQYF.

This clone appeared a single time. The chain couples TRBV28 to TRBJ2-4; TRBD1 matches at 7 bases. The CDR3 has 16 residues. CDR1 and CDR2 (germline): MDHEN, SYDVKM. J was trimmed by 4 bases and V by 0 bases; bases with no gene match: 6. The CDR3 DNA reads TGTGCCAGCAGTTTATGGGGGGACAGAACTAAAAACATTCAGTACTTC. Translation: CASSLWGDRTKNIQYF.

The J gene is TRBJ1-1, the V gene TRBV3-1 (or the pseudogene TRBV3-2); tentative D call: TRBD1 (5 bases). CDR1 and CDR2 (germline): LGHDT, YNNKEL (reference sequence). Trimming left V 4 bases short and J 8 bases short, with 11 bases between. This CDR3 spans 12 amino acids. The DNA for the CDR3 is TGTGCCAGCAGCCTTAAGGGGTGGGAAGCTTTCTTT. Protein product: CASSLKGWEAFF.

This chain connects TRBV30 to TRBJ1-5; 7 bases fit TRBD1. Germline-derived CDR1 and CDR2 are GTSNPN and SVGIG (reference sequence). The CDR3 is 14 amino acids. V was pared by 2 bases and J by 11 bases, with 12 bases of the junction left unmatched. CDR3 protein: CAWSPGTAALSQHF. CDR3 sequence (DNA): TGTGCCTGGAGTCCAGGGACAGCCGCGCTATCCCAGCATTTT.

This rearrangement joins TRBV6-5 to TRBJ2-1; 10 bases line up with TRBD2. Trimming took 5 bases from V and 7 from J; bases not matched to a gene: 8. The CDR3 length is 15 residues. CDR1 and CDR2 (germline): MNHEY, SVGAGI. The CDR3 here is CASSPGTSVRNEQFF. The CDR3 nucleotides read TGTGCCAGCAGTCCCGGGACTAGCGTGAGGAATGAGCAGTTCTTC.

This clone was counted once. The rearrangement uses TRBV28 and TRBJ1-4; maybe TRBD1 (6 bases). Per germline, CDR1 MDHEN and CDR2 SYDVKM. This CDR3 is built from 15 residues. The V end was cut by 5 bases, the J end by 6 bases, with 16 bases between. The CDR3 nucleotides are TGTGCCAGCAGTACGGCGACCTCAGGGGATGAAAAACTGTTTTTT. This translates into CASSTATSGDEKLFF.

The V gene is TRBV7-2, the J gene TRBJ1-5; tentative D call: TRBD1 (6 bases). The V end lost 5 bases, the J end lost 5 bases, and 13 bases lay between the germline ends. CDR1 SGHTA and CDR2 FQGNSA come from the germline V gene. CDR3 size: 14 residues. The CDR3 nucleotides read TGTGCCAGCAGCCCCTCCACAGGGCATCAGCCCCAGCATTTT. It encodes CASSPSTGHQPQHF.

The chain couples TRBV27 to TRBJ2-7, with D hard to call. The CDR3 is 15 residues long. The V gene lost 0 bases and the J gene lost 5 bases, with 14 bases spanning the gap. Germline V CDR1 and CDR2: MNHEY, SMNVEV (reference sequence). The CDR3 region is CASSLSHGSVDEQYF. CDR3 bases: TGTGCCAGCAGTTTATCCCATGGTAGTGTCGACGAGCAGTACTTC.

V and J are TRBV7-8 and TRBJ2-7; weak D call: TRBD1 (6 bases). In germline, CDR1 is SGHVS, CDR2 FQNEAQ. V lost 8 bases and J lost 2, with 19 bases in between. The CDR3 is 15 amino acids. Here the CDR3 DNA reads TGTGCCAGCGAGGAATACACCACAGGGCCCTACGAGCAGTACTTC. This encodes CASEEYTTGPYEQYF.

The chain couples TRBV24-1 to TRBJ2-2; no reliable D call. V lost 3 bases and J lost 11, with 21 bases in between. The CDR3 is made up of 16 amino acids. Germline V gene lookup returns CDR1 KGHDR and CDR2 SFDVKD. The CDR3 spells CATSDNRRVGTPELFF. The CDR3 nucleotides read TGTGCCACCAGTGATAATCGTCGGGTTGGTACCCCCGAGCTGTTTTTT.

The rearrangement joins TRBV19 to TRBJ1-5, with D possibly matching TRBD1 (6 bases). Trimming took 8 bases from V and 0 from J, leaving 14 bases between them. Germline CDR1 and CDR2: LNHDA and SQIVND (reference sequence). This CDR3 comprises 15 residues. The CDR3 spells CASHPGDYSNQPQHF. CDR3 DNA: TGTGCCAGTCATCCAGGGGACTATAGCAATCAGCCCCAGCATTTT.

The gene calls are TRBV9 and TRBJ2-2; 9 bases are a match to TRBD1. Per germline, CDR1 SGDLS and CDR2 YYNGEE. This CDR3 comprises 16 residues. With 3 bases clipped from V and 5 bases from J, the junction kept 8 bases outside the gene matches. The CDR3 loop is CASSASGTGKTGELFF. The CDR3, as DNA: TGTGCCAGCAGCGCCTCCGGGACAGGGAAAACCGGGGAGCTGTTTTTT.

CDR3 sequence (DNA): TGTGCCAGTAGTTCGACAGGAAACTATGGCTACACCTTC. Encoded protein: CASSSTGNYGYTF. The rearrangement links TRBV19 to TRBJ1-2; D is perhaps TRBD1 (6 bases). Trimming cost V 5 bases and J 2 bases, with 9 bases left between them. The CDR3 totals 13 residues. CDR1 is LNHDA, CDR2 SQIVND, per germline (reference sequence).

The V call is TRBV29-1, the J call TRBJ1-1, with D unresolved. Germline V gene data show CDR1 as SQVTM and CDR2 as ANQGSEA. Trimming took 7 bases from V and 2 from J, leaving 8 bases between them. The CDR3 runs to 11 residues. The chain's CDR3 is CSASVNTEAFF. The CDR3 nucleotides are TGCAGCGCCTCGGTAAACACTGAAGCTTTCTTT.